The entry below describes one TCR beta chain. The target antigen is unknown. There were TCR beta CDR3 regions amplified from RNA transcripts. The HTBI primer set served for first-round RT-PCR of the TCR CDR3. TCRdb passed the multiplex PCR reads through MiXCR, listing each CDR3 protein once. The sample lists 250,000 to 350,000 distinct CDR3 sequences, approximately 21% seen once, with over 55% in the top ten. This record comes from a study of T cells in Graves' hyperthyroidism and ophthalmopathy. Germline V gene lookup returns CDR1 SEHNR and CDR2 FQNEAQ (reference sequence). V was pared by 5 bases and J by 0 bases, with 11 bases between. CDR3 length equals 14 residues. Ophthalmopathy in the patients scored at least 3 on Clinical Activity Score and at least 4 on NOSPECS grade, lasting under 3 months. Study findings and constraints: Before onset, by a median of 6.5 months, the model predicted ophthalmopathy. Blood also showed most of the thyroid clonotypes that were expanded above 0.001.

The TCR originated in a man aged 25-40 years with Graves' ophthalmopathy. The chain links TRBV7-9 to TRBJ2-7, with no clear D. Sequencing was done on a sample of blood. The CDR3 DNA follows: TGTGCCAGCAGCCCCTCAGGCCTCTCCTACGAGCAGTACTTC. Its translation is CASSPSGLSYEQYF.